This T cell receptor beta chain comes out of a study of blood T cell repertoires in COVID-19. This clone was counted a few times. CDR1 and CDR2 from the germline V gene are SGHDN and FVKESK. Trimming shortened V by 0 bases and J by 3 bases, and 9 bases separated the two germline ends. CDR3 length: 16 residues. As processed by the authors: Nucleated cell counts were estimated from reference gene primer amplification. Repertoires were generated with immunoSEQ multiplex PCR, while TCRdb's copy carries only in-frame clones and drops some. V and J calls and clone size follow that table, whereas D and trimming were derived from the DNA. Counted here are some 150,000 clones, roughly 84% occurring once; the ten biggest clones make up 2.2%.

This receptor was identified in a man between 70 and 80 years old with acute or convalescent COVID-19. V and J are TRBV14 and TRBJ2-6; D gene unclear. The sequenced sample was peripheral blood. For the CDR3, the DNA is TGTGCCAGCAGCCAAGATTCCGGTCTTGGGGCCAACGTCCTGACTTTC. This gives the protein CASSQDSGLGANVLTF.